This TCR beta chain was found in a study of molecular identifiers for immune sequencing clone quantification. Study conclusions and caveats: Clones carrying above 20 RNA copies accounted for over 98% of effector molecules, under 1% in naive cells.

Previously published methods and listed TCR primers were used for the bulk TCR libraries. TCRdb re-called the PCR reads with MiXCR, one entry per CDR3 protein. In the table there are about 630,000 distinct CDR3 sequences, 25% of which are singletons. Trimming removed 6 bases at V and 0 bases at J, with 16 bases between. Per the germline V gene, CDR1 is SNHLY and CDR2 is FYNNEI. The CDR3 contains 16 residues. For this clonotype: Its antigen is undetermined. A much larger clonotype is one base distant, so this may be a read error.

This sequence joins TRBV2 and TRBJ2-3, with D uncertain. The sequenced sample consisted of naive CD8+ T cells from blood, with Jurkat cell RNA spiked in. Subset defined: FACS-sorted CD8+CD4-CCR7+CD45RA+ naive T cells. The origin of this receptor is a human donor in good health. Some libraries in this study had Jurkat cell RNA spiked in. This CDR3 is CASRVARNPSTDTQYF. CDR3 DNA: TGTGCCAGCAGAGTGGCTAGAAACCCTAGCACAGATACGCAGTATTTT.